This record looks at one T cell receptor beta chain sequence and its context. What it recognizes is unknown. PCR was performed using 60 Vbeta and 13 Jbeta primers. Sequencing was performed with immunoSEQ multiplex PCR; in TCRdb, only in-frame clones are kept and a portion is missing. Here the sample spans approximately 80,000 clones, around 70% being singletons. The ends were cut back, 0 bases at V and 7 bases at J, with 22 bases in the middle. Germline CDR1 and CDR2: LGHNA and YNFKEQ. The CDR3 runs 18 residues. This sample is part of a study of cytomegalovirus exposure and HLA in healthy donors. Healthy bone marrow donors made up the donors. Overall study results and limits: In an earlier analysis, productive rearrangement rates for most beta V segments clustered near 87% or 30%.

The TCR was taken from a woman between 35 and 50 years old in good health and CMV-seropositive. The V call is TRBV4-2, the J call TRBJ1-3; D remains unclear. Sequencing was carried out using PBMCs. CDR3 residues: CASSQDPSPSLVGNTIYF. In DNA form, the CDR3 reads TGTGCCAGCAGCCAAGATCCTAGCCCCTCTTTGGTTGGGAACACCATATATTTT.